This is a list of T cell receptor beta chains from one sample in a study of T cells in localized non-small cell lung cancer. TCRdb keeps only in-frame clones here, not all; method: immunoSEQ multiplex PCR. The table has about 18,000 clones, under 85% seen once. The specimen was peripheral blood, collected before any cancer treatment. The receptors were sampled from a female donor aged 60 or older with stage I lung adenocarcinoma. The CDR3 runs from the conserved cysteine through the conserved F or W. The D gene is left open where the match is weak. Some rows have no size entry. The others give once, few or many, or a class for an expanded clone.

j_gene,abundance,v_gene,d_gene,CDR3nt,CDR3aa
TRBJ2-1,NA,TRBV11-2,TRBD1,TGTGCCAGCAGCCCCCGCCCCCCGGGACAGGGGGCGACTAATGAGCAGTTCTTC,CASSPRPPGQGATNEQFF
TRBJ1-1,NA,TRBV18,NA,TGTGCCAGCTCACCACCCGGATATTGGTCAAACGCTGAAGCTTTCTTT,CASSPPGYWSNAEAFF
TRBJ1-1,NA,TRBV19,NA,TGTGCCAGTAGTATTATGCCTAACACTGAAGCTTTCTTT,CASSIMPNTEAFF
TRBJ2-7,NA,TRBV4-1,TRBD1,TGCGCCAGCAGCCTAGGAACACAGGGGGCGGATTACGAGCAGTACTTC,CASSLGTQGADYEQYF
TRBJ1-1,NA,TRBV7-9,NA,TGTGCCAGCAGCTTACTAGAGAACACTGAAGCTTTCTTT,CASSLLENTEAFF
TRBJ2-3,NA,TRBV5-8,NA,TGTGCCAGCAGTCTGGGTGGGGTGAAAGATACGCAGTATTTT,CASSLGGVKDTQYF
TRBJ1-4,NA,TRBV18,NA,TGTGCCAGCTCACCACGGATCGGGACTAATGAAAAACTGTTTTTT,CASSPRIGTNEKLFF
TRBJ1-2,NA,TRBV5-1,NA,TGCGCCAGCAGCCCGGGACCGGGTAATGGCTACACCTTC,CASSPGPGNGYTF
TRBJ2-6,NA,TRBV7-8,NA,TGTGCCAGCAGCTTAATGGGACGGTCTGGAGCCAACGTCCTGACTTTC,CASSLMGRSGANVLTF
TRBJ1-2,once,TRBV4-2,TRBD1,TGTGCCAGCAGCCGACAGGGGATGGAGGGCTACACCTTC,CASSRQGMEGYTF
TRBJ2-7,NA,TRBV30,NA,TGTGCCTGGAGTCAGGGTTTAGGGACGGTGCTTTTGGAGCAGTACTTC,CAWSQGLGTVLLEQYF
TRBJ1-1,NA,TRBV12-5,TRBD1,TGTGCTAGTGGTTTAACAGGGGCCACTGAAGCTTTCTTT,CASGLTGATEAFF
TRBJ2-7,NA,TRBV29-1,TRBD2,TGCAGCGTTGTAGCTAGCGGGGGGGACTACGAGCAGTACTTC,CSVVASGGDYEQYF
TRBJ2-1,NA,TRBV7-3,NA,TGTGCCAGCAGCCCTAAAGGGAGAGACTCCTACAATGAGCAGTTCTTC,CASSPKGRDSYNEQFF
TRBJ1-5,NA,TRBV11-2,TRBD1,TGTGCCAGCAGCTTAGTAAAGGGGGCGCGGAGCAATCAGCCCCAGCATTTT,CASSLVKGARSNQPQHF
TRBJ2-3,NA,TRBV5-1,TRBD2,TGCGCCAGCAGCTTGGCCGTCAGGACTAGCGGTTTCACAGATACGCAGTATTTT,CASSLAVRTSGFTDTQYF
TRBJ1-3,NA,TRBV7-9,TRBD1,TGTGCCAGCAGCCAACAGGGGGCGCGGGGAAACACCATATATTTT,CASSQQGARGNTIYF
TRBJ1-1,NA,TRBV11-1,NA,TGTGCCAGCAGCCCCAGACCGGGGAACACTGAAGCTTTCTTT,CASSPRPGNTEAFF
TRBJ2-2,once,TRBV19,TRBD1,TGTGCCAGTAGTACGAGACAGGGGTGGTCCGGGGAGCTGTTTTTT,CASSTRQGWSGELFF
TRBJ1-5,NA,TRBV7-9,NA,TGTGCCAGCAGCCCAAACAGCTATAGCAATCAGCCCCAGCATTTT,CASSPNSYSNQPQHF
TRBJ1-1,NA,TRBV28,NA,TGTGCCAGCAGTTTAGGGGACACTGAAGCTTTCTTT,CASSLGDTEAFF
TRBJ1-4,NA,TRBV6-6,NA,TGTGCCAGCAGAGCCGGGAGAAGAGGTGAAAAACTGTTTTTT,CASRAGRRGEKLFF
TRBJ2-2,NA,TRBV19,NA,TGTGCCAGTAGTGTGGTAGGAGGGGGCCGCGCCGGGGAGCTGTTTTTT,CASSVVGGGRAGELFF
TRBJ2-6,NA,TRBV15,NA,TGTGCCACCAGCAGATCCCTGGGGGCCAACGTCCTGACTTTC,CATSRSLGANVLTF
TRBJ2-7,NA,TRBV9,NA,TGTGCCAGCAGCGTAGTCCCAGGGCTTCGCTCCTACGAGCAGTACTTC,CASSVVPGLRSYEQYF
TRBJ2-7,NA,TRBV7-9,TRBD1,TGTGCCAGCAGCTATGGACAGGCTCCTGAAATCTACGAGCAGTACTTC,CASSYGQAPEIYEQYF
TRBJ1-1,NA,TRBV4-1,TRBD1,TGCGCCAGCAGCCCGACAGGGTTTATGAACACTGAAGCTTTCTTT,CASSPTGFMNTEAFF
TRBJ2-3,NA,TRBV11-2,NA,TGTGCCAGCAGCTTAGCCACAGAGGGCCCAAGGCAGTATTTT,CASSLATEGPRQYF
TRBJ1-1,NA,TRBV27,NA,TGTGCCAGCAGTCCCATGGGGGCGGGCGACACTGAAGCTTTCTTT,CASSPMGAGDTEAFF
TRBJ2-5,few,TRBV7-9,TRBD2,TGTGCCACCCCACTAGCGGCGGGCGAAGAGACCCAGTACTTC,CATPLAAGEETQYF
TRBJ2-5,few,TRBV4-1,NA,TGCGCCAGCAGCCCCTTCGGGTTCGCCGGCGAGACCCAGTACTTC,CASSPFGFAGETQYF
TRBJ2-3,NA,TRBV4-1,NA,TGCGCCAGCAGCCTTCAGGGAGCGTTACGCACAGATACGCAGTATTTT,CASSLQGALRTDTQYF
TRBJ2-7,few,TRBV4-3,NA,TGCGCCAGCAGCCAAGGGCTAGGAGCCTACGAGCAGTACTTC,CASSQGLGAYEQYF
TRBJ1-1,NA,TRBV7-2,NA,TGTGCCAGCAGCTTCGTTAAGGAGACTGAAGCTTTCTTT,CASSFVKETEAFF
TRBJ2-7,NA,TRBV7-2,NA,TGTGCCAGCAGCTTAGAAGGGAATCTTCACGAGCAGTACTTC,CASSLEGNLHEQYF
TRBJ1-6,NA,TRBV21-1,NA,TGTGCCAGCAGCAAAGGAGGACAGAACTATAATTCACCCCTCCACTTT,CASSKGGQNYNSPLHF
TRBJ2-5,NA,TRBV7-2,TRBD1,TGTGCCAGCCTGAGGGGGCAGGGGGAGACCCAGTACTTC,CASLRGQGETQYF
TRBJ2-3,NA,TRBV30,TRBD2,TGTGCCTGGAGTTATCAGCGGGGGGGTTCAGATACGCAGTATTTT,CAWSYQRGGSDTQYF
TRBJ2-2,NA,TRBV11-3,NA,TGTGCCAGCAGCTCCACTAGGGTCGGGGAGCTGTTTTTT,CASSSTRVGELFF
TRBJ1-1,few,TRBV7-9,NA,TGTGCCAGCAGCTCCCGATCCGGGGACCTTTATGAAGCTTTCTTT,CASSSRSGDLYEAFF
TRBJ2-7,once,TRBV7-9,NA,TGTGCCAGCAGCCCCTTTTGGGACTACGAGCAGTACTTC,CASSPFWDYEQYF
TRBJ1-1,NA,TRBV7-6,NA,TGTGCCAGCAGCTTCATGGGGGGGACTGAAGCTTTCTTT,CASSFMGGTEAFF
TRBJ1-1,NA,TRBV7-2,NA,TGTGCCAGCAGCCCCCGGGGGGTCGGGAACACTGAAGCTTTCTTT,CASSPRGVGNTEAFF
TRBJ2-7,NA,TRBV19,TRBD1,TGTGCCAGTAGTATTGGACAGGCCTCCTACGAGCAGTACTTC,CASSIGQASYEQYF
TRBJ2-1,NA,TRBV28,NA,TGTGCCAGCAGCAGGCGGAGCTCCTACAATGAGCAGTTCTTC,CASSRRSSYNEQFF
TRBJ1-2,NA,TRBV29-1,TRBD1,TGCAGCGTTGTTACAGGGGACTATGGCTACACCTTC,CSVVTGDYGYTF
TRBJ2-2,NA,TRBV30,NA,TGTGCCTGGAGTCCCTGGTGGGGGGCTAGCGGGGAGCTGTTTTTT,CAWSPWWGASGELFF
TRBJ2-7,once,TRBV5-1,NA,TGCGCCAGCAGCTTGGGGTGGACCTACGAGCAGTACTTC,CASSLGWTYEQYF